This T cell receptor (beta chain) was identified in a study of beta chain features in type 1 diabetes. Expressed TCRB transcripts were sequenced, since all the RNA that had been isolated was reverse transcribed. Clones were read by immunoSEQ multiplex PCR, and TCRdb kept only the in-frame ones, dropping some. The table includes roughly 150,000 clones, approximately 9.1% detected once. This CDR3 region has 13 residues. Losses at the gene ends were 7 bases for V and 5 bases for J; bases not matched to a gene: 4. From germline, CDR1 is LNHDA and CDR2 SQIVND (reference sequence). Of note for this clone: Its matching antigen is unknown.

The study, taken as a whole, reports: Significant though moderate, a shortening of TCRB CDR3s appeared in all four CD4+ subsets of Type 1 diabetes patients.

This chain uses TRBV19 with TRBJ1-5; 8 bases are shared with TRBD1. This receptor was obtained from a woman aged 30 to 39 with type 1 diabetes. The sample consisted of central memory CD4+ T cells from blood. The CDR3 here is CASNARGHQPQHF. The DNA of the CDR3 is TGTGCCAGTAACGCCAGGGGGCATCAGCCCCAGCATTTT.